The present entry profiles one T cell receptor (beta chain) with its context. Profiling relied on immunoSEQ multiplex PCR, and the TCRdb table lists in-frame clones only, not all of them. Altogether 1,500 or so clones are present, 70% to 85% being singletons, with the ten largest covering about 10%. Busulfan-fludarabine conditioning, marrow transplant, and cyclophosphamide on days +3 and +4 were administered. The CDR3 is 16 amino acids. Germline V CDR1 and CDR2: MDHEN, SYDVKM. V was shortened by 5 bases and J by 4 bases, with 17 bases between the two germline ends. The data are from a study of T cells after posttransplantation cyclophosphamide.

The sequencing used CD4+ T cells sorted from PBMCs, collected more than 210 days after allogeneic stem cell transplant with posttransplant cyclophosphamide. The chain has TRBV28 and TRBJ1-4; D possibly corresponds to TRBD1 (6 bases). This clonotype originated in a female patient between 55 and 75 years old who received an allogeneic stem cell transplant from an unrelated donor, was CMV-positive, and had acute GVHD only. The T cells may come from the graft donor. CDR3: CASSLGGPGVNEKLFF. CDR3 sequence (DNA): TGTGCCAGCAGTCTGGGGGGGCCCGGGGTTAATGAAAAACTGTTTTTT.